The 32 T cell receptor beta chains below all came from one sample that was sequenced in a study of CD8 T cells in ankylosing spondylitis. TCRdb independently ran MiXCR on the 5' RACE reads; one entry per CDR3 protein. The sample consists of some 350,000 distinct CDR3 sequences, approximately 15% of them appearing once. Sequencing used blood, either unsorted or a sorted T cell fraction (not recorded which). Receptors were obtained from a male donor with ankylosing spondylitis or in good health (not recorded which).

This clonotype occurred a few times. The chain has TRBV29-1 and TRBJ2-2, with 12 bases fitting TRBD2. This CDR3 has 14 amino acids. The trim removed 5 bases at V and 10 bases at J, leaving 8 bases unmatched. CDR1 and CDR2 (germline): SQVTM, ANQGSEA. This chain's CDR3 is CSVTSGRSSEELFF. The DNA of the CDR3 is TGCAGCGTTACTAGCGGGAGGTCCTCCGAGGAGCTGTTTTTT.

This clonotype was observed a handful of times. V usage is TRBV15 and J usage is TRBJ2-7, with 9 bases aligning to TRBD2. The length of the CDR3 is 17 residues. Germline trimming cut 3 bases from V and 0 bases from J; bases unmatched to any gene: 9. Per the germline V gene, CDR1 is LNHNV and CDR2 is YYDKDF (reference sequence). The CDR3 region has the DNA TGTGCCACCAGCAGTGCCCACGAGCGGGGGGCCTCCTACGAGCAGTACTTC. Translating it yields CATSSAHERGASYEQYF.

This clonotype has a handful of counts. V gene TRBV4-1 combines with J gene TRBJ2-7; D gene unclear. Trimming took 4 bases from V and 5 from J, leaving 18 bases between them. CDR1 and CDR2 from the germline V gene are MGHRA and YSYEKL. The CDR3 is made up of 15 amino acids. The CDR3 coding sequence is TGCGCCAGCAGCCGCACCGGGCCCACATCCAACGAGCAGTACTTC. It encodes CASSRTGPTSNEQYF.

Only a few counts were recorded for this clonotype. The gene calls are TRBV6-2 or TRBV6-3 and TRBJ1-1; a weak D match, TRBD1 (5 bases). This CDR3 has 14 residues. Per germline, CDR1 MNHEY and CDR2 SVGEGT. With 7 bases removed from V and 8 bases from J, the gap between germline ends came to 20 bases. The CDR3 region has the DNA TGTGCCAGCACTCGACGGGGGAGAGGTAGGGAAGCTTTCTTT. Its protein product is CASTRRGRGREAFF.

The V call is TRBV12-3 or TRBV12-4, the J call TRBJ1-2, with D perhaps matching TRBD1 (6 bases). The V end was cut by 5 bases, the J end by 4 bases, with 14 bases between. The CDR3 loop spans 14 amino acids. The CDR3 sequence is CASSPGQFSYGYTF. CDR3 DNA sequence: TGTGCCAGCAGTCCAGGACAGTTTTCCTATGGCTACACCTTC.

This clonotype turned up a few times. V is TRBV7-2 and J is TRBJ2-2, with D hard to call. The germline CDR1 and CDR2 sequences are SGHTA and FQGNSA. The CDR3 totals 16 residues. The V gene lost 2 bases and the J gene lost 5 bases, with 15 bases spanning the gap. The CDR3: CASSLWGRSQTGELFF. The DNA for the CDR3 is TGTGCCAGCAGCTTATGGGGAAGGAGCCAGACCGGGGAGCTGTTTTTT.

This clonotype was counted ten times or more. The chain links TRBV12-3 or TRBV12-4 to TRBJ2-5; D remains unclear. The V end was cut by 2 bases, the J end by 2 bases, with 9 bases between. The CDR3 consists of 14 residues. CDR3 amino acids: CASSLHPRQETQYF. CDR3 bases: TGTGCCAGCAGTTTACACCCAAGACAAGAGACCCAGTACTTC.

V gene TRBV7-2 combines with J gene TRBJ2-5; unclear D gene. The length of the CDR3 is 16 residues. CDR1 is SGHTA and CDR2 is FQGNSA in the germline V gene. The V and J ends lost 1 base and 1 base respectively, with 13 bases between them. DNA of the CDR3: TGTGCCAGCAGCTTAGTATCGGGTTCACTCCAAGAGACCCAGTACTTC. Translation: CASSLVSGSLQETQYF.

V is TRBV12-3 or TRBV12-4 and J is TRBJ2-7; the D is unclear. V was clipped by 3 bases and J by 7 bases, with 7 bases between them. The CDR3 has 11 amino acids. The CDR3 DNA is TGTGCCAGCAGTTTTACAAGGGAGCAGTACTTC. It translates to CASSFTREQYF.

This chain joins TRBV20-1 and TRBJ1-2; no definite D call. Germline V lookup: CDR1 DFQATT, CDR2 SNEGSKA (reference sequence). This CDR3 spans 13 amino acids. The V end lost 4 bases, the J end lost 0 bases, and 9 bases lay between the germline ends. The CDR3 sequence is CSAKPIANYGYTF. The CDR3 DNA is TGCAGTGCTAAGCCTATAGCTAACTATGGCTACACCTTC.

The CDR3 region is CAWSVVVNYGYTF. CDR3 bases: TGTGCCTGGAGTGTAGTGGTGAACTATGGCTACACCTTC. This sequence joins TRBV30 and TRBJ1-2, with D unclear. Between the trimmed V and J ends, which lost 0 bases and 2 bases, there was a span of 7 bases. Germline V gives CDR1 GTSNPN, CDR2 SVGIG (reference sequence). This CDR3 spans 13 amino acids.

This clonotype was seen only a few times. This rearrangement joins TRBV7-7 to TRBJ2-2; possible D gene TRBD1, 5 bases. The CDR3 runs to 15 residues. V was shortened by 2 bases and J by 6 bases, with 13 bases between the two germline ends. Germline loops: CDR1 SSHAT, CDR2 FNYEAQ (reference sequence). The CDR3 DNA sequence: TGTGCCAGCAGCTTAAGTGGGGCCTCCCCCGGGGAGCTGTTTTTT. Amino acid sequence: CASSLSGASPGELFF.

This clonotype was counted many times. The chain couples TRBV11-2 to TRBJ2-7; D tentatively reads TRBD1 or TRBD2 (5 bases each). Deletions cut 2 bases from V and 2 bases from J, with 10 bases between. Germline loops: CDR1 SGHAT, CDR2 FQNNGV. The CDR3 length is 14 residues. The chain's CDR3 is CASSLTGPTYEQYF. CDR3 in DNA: TGTGCCAGCAGCTTAACGGGGCCTACCTACGAGCAGTACTTC.

CDR3 bases: TGCAGCGTTGAGTCCCAGGGCCCAGTCGCAGATACGCAGTATTTT. Translated: CSVESQGPVADTQYF. This chain joins TRBV29-1 and TRBJ2-3; tentative D call: TRBD1 (5 bases). Trimming removed 3 bases from V and 4 bases from J, with 17 bases in between. This CDR3 is 15 amino acids long. CDR1 is SQVTM and CDR2 is ANQGSEA in the germline V gene.

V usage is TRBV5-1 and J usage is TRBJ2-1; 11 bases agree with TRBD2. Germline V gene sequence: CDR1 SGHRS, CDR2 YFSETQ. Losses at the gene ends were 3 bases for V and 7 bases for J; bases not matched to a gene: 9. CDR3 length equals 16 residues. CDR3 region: CASSWGLAEGGNEQFF. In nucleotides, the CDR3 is TGCGCCAGCAGCTGGGGACTAGCGGAGGGGGGTAATGAGCAGTTCTTC.

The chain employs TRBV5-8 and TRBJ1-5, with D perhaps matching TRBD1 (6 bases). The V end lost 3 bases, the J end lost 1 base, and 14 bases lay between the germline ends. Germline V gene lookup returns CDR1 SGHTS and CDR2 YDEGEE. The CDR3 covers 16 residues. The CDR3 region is CASSSGGRGSNQPQHF. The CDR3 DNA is TGTGCCAGCAGCTCGGGGGGGCGCGGAAGCAATCAGCCCCAGCATTTT.

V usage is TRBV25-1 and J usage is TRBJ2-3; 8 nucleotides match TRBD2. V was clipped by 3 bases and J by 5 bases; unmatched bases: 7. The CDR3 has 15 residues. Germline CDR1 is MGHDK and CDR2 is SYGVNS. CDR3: CASSEAGGFQDTQYF. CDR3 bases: TGTGCCAGCAGTGAGGCGGGAGGTTTCCAAGATACGCAGTATTTT.

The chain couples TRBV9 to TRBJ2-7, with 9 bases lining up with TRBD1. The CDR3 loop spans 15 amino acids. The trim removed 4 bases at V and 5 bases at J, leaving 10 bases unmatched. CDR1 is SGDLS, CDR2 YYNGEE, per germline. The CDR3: CASSPRSGTGNEQYF. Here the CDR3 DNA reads TGTGCCAGCAGCCCACGGTCCGGGACAGGGAACGAGCAGTACTTC.

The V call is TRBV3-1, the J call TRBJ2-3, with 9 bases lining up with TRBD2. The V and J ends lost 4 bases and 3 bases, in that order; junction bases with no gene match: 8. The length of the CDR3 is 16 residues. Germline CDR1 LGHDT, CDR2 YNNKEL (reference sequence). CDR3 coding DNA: TGTGCCAGCAGCCCCCTTAGCGGGAGAGGGACAGATACGCAGTATTTT. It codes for CASSPLSGRGTDTQYF.

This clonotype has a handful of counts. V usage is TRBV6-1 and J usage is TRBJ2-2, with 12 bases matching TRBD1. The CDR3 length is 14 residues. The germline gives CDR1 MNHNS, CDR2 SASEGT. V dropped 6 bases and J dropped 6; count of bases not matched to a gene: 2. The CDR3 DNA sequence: TGTGCCAGCAGGGGACAGGGGGCATCCGGGGAGCTGTTTTTT. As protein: CASRGQGASGELFF.

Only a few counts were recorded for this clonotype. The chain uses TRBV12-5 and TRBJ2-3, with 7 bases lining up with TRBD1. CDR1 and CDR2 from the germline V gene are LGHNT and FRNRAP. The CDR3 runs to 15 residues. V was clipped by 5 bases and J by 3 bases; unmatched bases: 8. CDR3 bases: TGTGCTAGTGGTATTCCAGGGGGAAAGACAGATACGCAGTATTTT. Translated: CASGIPGGKTDTQYF.

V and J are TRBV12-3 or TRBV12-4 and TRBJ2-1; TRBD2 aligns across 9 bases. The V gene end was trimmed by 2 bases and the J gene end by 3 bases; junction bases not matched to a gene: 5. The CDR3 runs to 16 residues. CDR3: CASSLQRGAHYNEQFF. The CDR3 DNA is TGTGCCAGCAGTTTACAGCGGGGGGCGCACTACAATGAGCAGTTCTTC.

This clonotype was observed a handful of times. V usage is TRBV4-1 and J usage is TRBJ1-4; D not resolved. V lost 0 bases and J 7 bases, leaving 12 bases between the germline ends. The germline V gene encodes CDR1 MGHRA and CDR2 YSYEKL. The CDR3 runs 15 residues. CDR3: CASSQEGTLGEKLFF. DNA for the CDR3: TGCGCCAGCAGCCAAGAAGGAACACTGGGTGAAAAACTGTTTTTT.

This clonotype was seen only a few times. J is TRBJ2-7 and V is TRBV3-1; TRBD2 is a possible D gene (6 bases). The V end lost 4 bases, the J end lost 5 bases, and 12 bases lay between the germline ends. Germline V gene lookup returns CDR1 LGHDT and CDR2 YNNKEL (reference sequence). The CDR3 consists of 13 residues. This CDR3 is CASSRGPGDEQYF. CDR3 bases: TGTGCCAGCAGCCGGGGACCGGGAGACGAGCAGTACTTC.

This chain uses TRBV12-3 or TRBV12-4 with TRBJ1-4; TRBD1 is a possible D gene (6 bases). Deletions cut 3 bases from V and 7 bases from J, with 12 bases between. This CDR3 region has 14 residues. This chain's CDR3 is CASSFGGLGEKLFF. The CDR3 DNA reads TGTGCCAGCAGTTTTGGGGGGCTAGGTGAAAAACTGTTTTTT.

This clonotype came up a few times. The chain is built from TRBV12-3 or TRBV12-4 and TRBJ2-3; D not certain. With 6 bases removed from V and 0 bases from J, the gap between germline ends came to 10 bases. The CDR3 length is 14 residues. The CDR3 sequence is CASSYSYSTDTQYF. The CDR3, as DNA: TGTGCCAGCAGCTACAGTTATAGCACAGATACGCAGTATTTT.

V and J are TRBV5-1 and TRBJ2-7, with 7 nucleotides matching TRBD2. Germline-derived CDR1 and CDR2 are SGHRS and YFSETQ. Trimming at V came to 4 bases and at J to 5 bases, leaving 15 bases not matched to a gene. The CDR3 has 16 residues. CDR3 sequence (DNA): TGCGCCAGCAGCCCACCCACCGGGGGGATAAGGAACGAGCAGTACTTC. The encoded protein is CASSPPTGGIRNEQYF.

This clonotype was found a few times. The DNA of the CDR3 is TGCGCCAGCAGCCGCACAGGGGGTTACTTCAATGAGCAGTTCTTC. Its protein product is CASSRTGGYFNEQFF. The chain combines TRBV5-1 with TRBJ2-1; the match to TRBD1 covers 8 bases. With 4 bases clipped from V and 6 bases from J, the junction kept 9 bases outside the gene matches. There are 15 residues in the CDR3. CDR1 and CDR2 (germline): SGHRS, YFSETQ.

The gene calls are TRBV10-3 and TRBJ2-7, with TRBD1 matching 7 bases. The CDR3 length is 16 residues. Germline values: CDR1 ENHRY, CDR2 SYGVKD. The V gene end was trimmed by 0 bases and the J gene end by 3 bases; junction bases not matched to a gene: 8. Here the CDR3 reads CAISESSMTGIYEQYF. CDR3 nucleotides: TGTGCCATCAGTGAGTCGAGTATGACAGGGATCTACGAGCAGTACTTC.

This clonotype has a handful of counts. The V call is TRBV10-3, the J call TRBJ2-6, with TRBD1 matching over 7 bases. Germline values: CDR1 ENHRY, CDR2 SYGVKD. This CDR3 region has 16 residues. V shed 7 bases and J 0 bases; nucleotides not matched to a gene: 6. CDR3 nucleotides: TGTGCCATCAAGGGACAGATGACCTCTGGGGCCAACGTCCTGACTTTC. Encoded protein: CAIKGQMTSGANVLTF.

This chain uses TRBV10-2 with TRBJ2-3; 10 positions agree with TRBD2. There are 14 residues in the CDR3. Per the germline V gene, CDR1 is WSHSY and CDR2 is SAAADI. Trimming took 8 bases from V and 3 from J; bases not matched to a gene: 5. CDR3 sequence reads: CASERGGLTDTQYF. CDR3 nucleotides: TGCGCCAGCGAGCGGGGGGGCCTGACAGATACGCAGTATTTT.

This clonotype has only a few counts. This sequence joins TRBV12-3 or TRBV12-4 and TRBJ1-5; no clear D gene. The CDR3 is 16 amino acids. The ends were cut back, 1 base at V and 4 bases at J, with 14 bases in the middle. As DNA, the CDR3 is TGTGCCAGCAGTTTAGGGTCTTTCCAAGTTAATCAGCCCCAGCATTTT. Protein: CASSLGSFQVNQPQHF.